These 19 T cell receptor beta chains came from one sample sequenced in a study of blood T cell repertoires in COVID-19. TCRdb's copy holds only in-frame clones and misses some; the assay was immunoSEQ multiplex PCR. The sample includes 80,000 to 100,000 clones, about 91% of them seen just once. Material: peripheral blood. Receptor source: a human donor with active COVID-19. The donor label of this sample is uncertain.

The chain employs TRBV18 and TRBJ1-1, with a possible D match to TRBD1 (5 bases). Germline CDR1 and CDR2: KGHSH and LQKENI. The CDR3 length is 16 residues. Trimming pared 3 bases from V and 6 bases from J, leaving 20 bases between. The CDR3 region has the DNA TGTGCCAGCTCACCGACCTATGGGGAGGGGTTCGCTGAAGCTTTCTTT. Protein sequence: CASSPTYGEGFAEAFF.

The chain has TRBV9 and TRBJ2-2; 8 bases map to TRBD1. This CDR3 contains 14 residues. V shed 3 bases, J shed 6 bases, and the junction held 4 bases outside the gene matches. CDR1 is SGDLS and CDR2 is YYNGEE in the germline V gene. CDR3 sequence reads: CASSEQGGPGELFF. Written as DNA, the CDR3 is TGTGCCAGCAGCGAACAGGGGGGTCCCGGGGAGCTGTTTTTT.

The V call is TRBV18, the J call TRBJ1-1; no clear D gene. V was trimmed by 6 bases and J by 3 bases, leaving 11 bases between them. Germline V lookup: CDR1 KGHSH, CDR2 LQKENI. The CDR3 spans 13 residues. Here the CDR3 reads CASSLRGDTEAFF. CDR3 DNA: TGTGCCAGCTCCCTCCGCGGGGACACTGAAGCTTTCTTT.

J is TRBJ2-7 and V is TRBV12-3 or TRBV12-4; D not resolved. V was clipped by 1 base and J by 4 bases, with 8 bases between them. The CDR3 covers 13 residues. The CDR3 loop is CASSLGRRYEQYF. The DNA of the CDR3 is TGTGCCAGCAGTTTAGGCAGGCGATACGAGCAGTACTTC.

This chain connects TRBV10-2 to TRBJ2-3; D is perhaps TRBD2 (5 bases). V lost 2 bases and J lost 0, with 9 bases in between. CDR3 length equals 15 residues. Germline CDR1 reads WSHSY; CDR2 reads SAAADI. The CDR3 DNA reads as TGCGCCAGCAGTGAGATAAGGACTAGCACAGATACGCAGTATTTT. This sequence encodes CASSEIRTSTDTQYF.

The chain's CDR3 is CASSRGGVTYNEQFF. DNA of the CDR3: TGTGCCAGCAGTCGCGGGGGGGTAACGTACAATGAGCAGTTCTTC. V and J are TRBV11-3 and TRBJ2-1; the match to TRBD2 covers 9 bases. The V gene end was trimmed by 6 bases and the J gene end by 4 bases; junction bases not matched to a gene: 7. There are 15 residues in the CDR3. Germline V CDR1 and CDR2: SGHNT, YENEEA.

The chain joins TRBV25-1 to TRBJ1-1; weak D call: TRBD1 (6 bases). V shed 8 bases and J shed 10 bases, with 23 bases lying between them. The CDR3 is 14 amino acids. CDR1 and CDR2 from the germline V gene are MGHDK and SYGVNS. The CDR3 reads CASGEGQGPFRAFF. The CDR3 DNA reads TGTGCCAGCGGGGAGGGGCAGGGGCCCTTTAGAGCTTTCTTT.

The rearrangement uses TRBV6-4 and TRBJ2-7; unclear D gene. Germline CDR1 MRHNA, CDR2 SNTAGT. The CDR3 contains 14 residues. The germline V and J ends were trimmed by 0 bases and 6 bases, with 12 bases remaining between them. CDR3 coding DNA: TGTGCCAGCAGTGACTCGAAGATTCTGAGCGAGCAGTACTTC. Encoded protein: CASSDSKILSEQYF.

The chain combines TRBV10-3 with TRBJ1-1; 8 nucleotides line up with TRBD1. Germline CDR1 is ENHRY and CDR2 is SYGVKD. J gave up 0 bases and V 9 bases, and 3 bases lay outside the gene matches. This CDR3 is built from 13 residues. The CDR3: CAIGQGMNTEAFF. CDR3 DNA sequence: TGTGCCATAGGACAGGGCATGAACACTGAAGCTTTCTTT.

The chain couples TRBV27 to TRBJ1-1, with D possibly being TRBD1 (6 bases). Per germline, CDR1 MNHEY and CDR2 SMNVEV (reference sequence). V was pared by 6 bases and J by 7 bases, with 12 bases between. CDR3 length: 12 amino acids. The CDR3 protein is CASSPQGREAFF. DNA of the CDR3: TGTGCCAGCAGCCCCCAGGGGCGTGAAGCTTTCTTT.

The genes are TRBV10-3 and TRBJ2-7, with 7 positions matching TRBD1. V shed 8 bases and J 0 bases; nucleotides not matched to a gene: 10. Germline V gene sequence: CDR1 ENHRY, CDR2 SYGVKD. CDR3 length: 15 amino acids. CDR3 nucleotide sequence: TGTGCCATCGGACTGGACAGGTCGAGCTCCTACGAGCAGTACTTC. Amino acid sequence: CAIGLDRSSSYEQYF.

The chain joins TRBV1 to TRBJ2-5; the table's D call of TRBD2 was not tested on the DNA. TRBV1 counts as a pseudogene. CDR3 length: 19 residues. The CDR3 nucleotides read TGCACCAGCAGCCAAGCCAACAGTCCGGGACTAGCGAGGATCGAGACCCAGTACTTC. It encodes CTSSQANSPGLARIETQYF.

This clone was observed a few times. This chain connects TRBV12-3 or TRBV12-4 to TRBJ1-1; D gene uncertain. This CDR3 is 13 amino acids long. V gave up 6 bases and J gave up 1 base, with 9 bases separating them. For the CDR3, the DNA is TGTGCCAGCAGACCCAGTTGGAACACTGAAGCTTTCTTT. Translation gives CASRPSWNTEAFF.

The CDR3 DNA reads TGTGCCAGCAGCGAGGAGGGAGGTAGTATCTACGAGCAGTACTTC. Encoded protein: CASSEEGGSIYEQYF. J is TRBJ2-7 and V is TRBV9; perhaps TRBD2 as D (6 bases). CDR1 is SGDLS and CDR2 is YYNGEE in the germline V gene. V lost 3 bases and J 3 bases, leaving 16 bases between the germline ends. This CDR3 contains 15 residues. Full variable domain (rest looked up from reference TRBV9 and TRBJ2-7): DSGVTQTPKHLITATGQRVTLRCSPRSGDLSVYWYQQSLDQGLQFLIQYYNGEERAKGNILERFSAQQFPDLHSELNLSSLELGDSALYFCASSEEGGSIYEQYFGPGTRLTVT.

The chain is built from TRBV7-8 and TRBJ1-2; the match to TRBD1 covers 7 bases. V gave up 1 base and J gave up 8 bases; unmatched junction bases: 10. Per the germline V gene, CDR1 is SGHVS and CDR2 is FQNEAQ. CDR3 length equals 15 residues. The CDR3: CASSLDFGRGLGYTF. The CDR3 DNA reads as TGTGCCAGCAGCTTAGATTTTGGCAGGGGGTTAGGCTACACCTTC.

The chain recombines TRBV9 with TRBJ2-7; D is perhaps TRBD2 (5 bases). Per germline, CDR1 SGDLS and CDR2 YYNGEE. V was cut by 2 bases and J by 0 bases, with 9 bases left in between. The length of the CDR3 is 14 residues. The CDR3 DNA follows: TGTGCCAGCAGCGTCGCTCTAGCCTCCTACGAGCAGTACTTC. Translating it yields CASSVALASYEQYF.

The CDR3, as DNA: TGTGCCAGCAGCCGCTTCCAGGGCTACTCCTACAATGAGCAGTTCTTC. Its translation is CASSRFQGYSYNEQFF. The chain employs TRBV14 and TRBJ2-1; possible D gene TRBD1, 5 bases. V was cut by 4 bases and J by 0 bases, with 13 bases left in between. This CDR3 is 16 amino acids long. The V gene's germline CDR1 is SGHDN and CDR2 FVKESK.

V and J are TRBV7-9 and TRBJ2-5, with D possibly matching TRBD1 (5 bases). CDR3 size: 18 residues. Trimming took 2 bases from V and 5 from J, leaving 24 bases between them. Germline assignment: CDR1 SEHNR and CDR2 FQNEAQ (reference sequence). This chain's CDR3 is CASSLKGLLRTTLETQYF. The CDR3 nucleotides are TGTGCCAGCAGCTTAAAGGGGCTTCTTAGGACGACCTTGGAGACCCAGTACTTC.

In this sample, this clone turned up once. This chain joins TRBV7-2 and TRBJ1-2; D is perhaps TRBD1 (5 bases). There are 14 residues in the CDR3. CDR1 SGHTA and CDR2 FQGNSA come from the germline V gene. V was pared by 5 bases and J by 8 bases, with 18 bases between. CDR3 DNA: TGTGCCAGCAGCCCCAACTTCGGGGCGGGGGGCTACACCTTC. This encodes CASSPNFGAGGYTF.